This T cell receptor (beta chain) was found in a study of a mutant IDH1 vaccine in newly diagnosed glioma. Study as a whole: Patients received eight vaccinations in weeks 1, 3, 5, 7, 11, 15, 19, 23. Patients received vaccination from 4-6 weeks after radiotherapy alone, or with temozolomide cycles.

Time point indicated: week 23, last vaccination. A single vaccine dose contained 300 ug of mutant IDH1 20-mer peptide, and topical imiquimod was used with it. Germline trimming cut 8 bases from V and 1 base from J; bases unmatched to any gene: 4. CDR1 and CDR2 (germline): KGHSH, LQKENI. The length of the CDR3 is 13 residues. Study conclusions and caveats: Top peripheral T cell clonotype shifts appeared unrelated to pseudoprogression.

Libraries were prepared by immunoSEQ multiplex PCR; TCRdb keeps only in-frame clonotypes and omits some of them. Here the sample spans around 78,000 clones, roughly 85% being singletons. Concerning this clone itself: Its target is unknown.

The sample in question was PBMCs, obtained from a glioma patient whose treatment included an IDH1 peptide vaccine. The origin of this receptor is a man aged 25 to 40 with glioma. Some clones in this sample may be carry-over from other donors' samples. The chain carries TRBV18 and TRBJ1-1; 7 bases line up with TRBD1. The CDR3 loop reads CASTGQANTEAFF. CDR3 nucleotide sequence: TGTGCCAGCACCGGACAGGCGAACACTGAAGCTTTCTTT.